Listed below are T cell receptor beta chains from one sample, sequenced in a study of T cells in Graves' hyperthyroidism and ophthalmopathy. MiXCR, run by TCRdb on the multiplex PCR reads, gives a single entry per CDR3 protein. The repertoire consists of roughly 700,000 distinct CDR3 sequences, with less than 15% occurring once and the leading ten covering more than 8.5%. Input material: blood. Receptor source: a woman younger than 35 with Graves' hyperthyroidism. The CDR3 runs from the conserved cysteine through the conserved F or W. Fields, in order: D gene, V gene, J gene, clone size, CDR3 DNA, CDR3 protein. The D gene is left open where the match is weak. Part of the rows lack a size; the others show once, few, many or a class for expanded clones.

TRBD2,TRBV13,TRBJ2-1,.,TGTGCCAGCAGCCAAGAGCGGGAGGGCCCTCCGGAGAACAATGAGCAGTTCTTC,CASSQEREGPPENNEQFF
TRBD1,TRBV10-3,TRBJ2-7,.,TGTGCCATCAGTGCAGGACAGGGTGGTAACGAGCAGTACTTC,CAISAGQGGNEQYF
.,TRBV29-1,TRBJ2-1,few,TGCAGCGTTGCGCTCGGGCTGAGGGATGAGCAGTTCTTC,CSVALGLRDEQFF
TRBD2,TRBV20-1,TRBJ2-1,many,TGCAGTGTCAGGACTAGCGCCTACAATGAGCAGTTCTTC,CSVRTSAYNEQFF
TRBD2,TRBV12-5,TRBJ2-4,many,TGTGCTAGTGGTTTGGGCGGGGGTAACATTCAGTACTTC,CASGLGGGNIQYF
TRBD2,TRBV28,TRBJ2-5,few,TGTGCCAGCAGTTTACCCTATAGCGGGCAAGAGACCCAGTACTTC,CASSLPYSGQETQYF
.,TRBV3-1,TRBJ2-1,.,TGTGCCAGCAGCCACTCTAGGGGTGAGCAGTTCTTC,CASSHSRGEQFF
.,TRBV20-1,TRBJ2-1,many,TGCAGTGCTAGAAAGGTGGGGACGAATGAGCAGTTCTTC,CSARKVGTNEQFF
.,TRBV18,TRBJ1-1,many,TGTGCCAGCTCACCACTCCAACTCGGACAGAACACTGAAGCTTTCTTT,CASSPLQLGQNTEAFF
.,TRBV7-2,TRBJ2-1,.,TGTGCCAGCAGTTTGAATAGCGGTCCTTCCTACAATGAGCAGTTCTTC,CASSLNSGPSYNEQFF
.,TRBV27,TRBJ2-2,many,TGTGCCAGCAAATCACCGGGGGCGAAGAACACCGGGGAGCTGTTTTTT,CASKSPGAKNTGELFF
.,TRBV12-3/TRBV12-4,TRBJ1-3,.,TGTGCCAGCAGTTTGCGGGGTACTGGAAACACCATATATTTT,CASSLRGTGNTIYF
.,TRBV5-1,TRBJ2-7,many,TGCGCCAGCAGCTTGGATACGGGTCACTACGAGCAGTACTTC,CASSLDTGHYEQYF
.,TRBV3-1,TRBJ1-2,.,TGTGCCAGCAGCCAGTACACGGGCCCGGGCTTTTACACCTTC,CASSQYTGPGFYTF
.,TRBV5-1,TRBJ1-2,.,TGCGCCAGCAGACGTCAGGCCGCCCGGGACCCCGAGGGCTACACCTTC,CASRRQAARDPEGYTF
.,TRBV19,TRBJ2-7,.,TGTGCCAGTAGTATGCGGGGCGAGTACGAGCAGTACTTC,CASSMRGEYEQYF
.,TRBV7-2,TRBJ2-4,many,TGTGCCAGCAGCTCAGGAGGGCCGGATCAGTACTTC,CASSSGGPDQYF
.,TRBV6-1,TRBJ1-3,.,TGTGCCAGCAGTGAAGCCAAGCATAGTTTCTCTGGAAACACCATATATTTT,CASSEAKHSFSGNTIYF
.,TRBV2,TRBJ1-6,few,TGTGCCAGCAGGGGAGGCAATCCGTCCTATAATTCACCCCTCCACTTT,CASRGGNPSYNSPLHF
TRBD1,TRBV24-1,TRBJ1-1,.,TGTGCCACCGCCCGGGACAGAGTTAACACTGAAGCTTTCTTT,CATARDRVNTEAFF
TRBD1,TRBV14,TRBJ1-3,.,TGTGCCAGCAGCCAAGGTCCAGGGGGTGTAAACACCATATATTTT,CASSQGPGGVNTIYF
TRBD1,TRBV12-3/TRBV12-4,TRBJ2-1,many,TGTGCCAGCAGCCCAGGGGGCGGTGAGCAGTTCTTC,CASSPGGGEQFF
TRBD1,TRBV15,TRBJ1-1,many,TGTGCCACCAGCAGAGATTGGACAGGCGGAATGAACACTGAAGCTTTCTTT,CATSRDWTGGMNTEAFF
TRBD2,TRBV7-9,TRBJ2-1,many,TGTGCCAGCAGCTTCCAGACTAGCGGCTTGACCTACAATGAGCAGTTCTTC,CASSFQTSGLTYNEQFF
.,TRBV29-1,TRBJ2-7,few,TGCAGCGTGGCGGCGGCCACACGCTACGAGCAGTACTTC,CSVAAATRYEQYF
.,TRBV19,TRBJ1-2,few,TGTGCCAGTACCGTCGGGACACATATTACTAACTATGGCTACACCTTC,CASTVGTHITNYGYTF